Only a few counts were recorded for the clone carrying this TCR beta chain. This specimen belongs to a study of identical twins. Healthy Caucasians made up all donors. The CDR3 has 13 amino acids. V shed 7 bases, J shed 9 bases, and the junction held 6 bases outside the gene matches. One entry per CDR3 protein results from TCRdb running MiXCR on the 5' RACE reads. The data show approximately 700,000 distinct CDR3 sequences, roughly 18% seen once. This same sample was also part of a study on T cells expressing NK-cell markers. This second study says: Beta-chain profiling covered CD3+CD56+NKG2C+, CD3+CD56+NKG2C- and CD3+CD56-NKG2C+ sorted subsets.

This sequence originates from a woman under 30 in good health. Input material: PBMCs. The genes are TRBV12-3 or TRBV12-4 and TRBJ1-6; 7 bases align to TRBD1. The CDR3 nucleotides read TGTGCCAGCACCCGGCGGACAGGTTCACCCCTCCACTTT. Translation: CASTRRTGSPLHF.